These T cell receptor beta chains were read from a single sample in a study of T cell repertoires in cytomegalovirus infection. These receptors lack a known antigen. TCRdb fed the reads into MiXCR, producing one record per CDR3 protein. The sample has hundreds of thousands of distinct CDR3 sequences, around 35% seen once. The specimen comprised cultured PBMCs, sampled from culture after CMV antigen stimulation. The receptors here all came from a human donor in good health (CMV status not recorded). Some clones in this sample may be carry-over from other donors' samples. The CDR3 runs from the conserved cysteine through the conserved F or W. A D gene is named only where the DNA matches it firmly. Some rows mark clone size as missing; the rest say once, few, many or name a class of expanded clone.

clone_size: few; d_call: TRBD1; j_call: TRBJ2-1; v_call: TRBV5-1; cdr3_aa: CASSPDRGGNEQFF; cdr3_nt: TGCGCCAGCAGCCCGGACAGGGGAGGCAATGAGCAGTTCTTC
clone_size: few; d_call: TRBD2; j_call: TRBJ2-1; v_call: TRBV18; cdr3_aa: CASSPPLAGGSGSYNEQFF; cdr3_nt: TGTGCCAGCTCACCACCGCTAGCGGGAGGGAGTGGTTCCTACAATGAGCAGTTCTTC
clone_size: -; d_call: -; j_call: TRBJ1-1; v_call: TRBV4-3; cdr3_aa: CASSQHRGRAEAFF; cdr3_nt: TGCGCCAGCAGCCAACACCGAGGGAGGGCTGAAGCTTTCTTT
clone_size: few; d_call: TRBD1; j_call: TRBJ1-2; v_call: TRBV19; cdr3_aa: CASSIGTVGTF; cdr3_nt: TGTGCCAGTAGTATTGGGACAGTTGGCACCTTC
clone_size: -; d_call: -; j_call: TRBJ1-5; v_call: TRBV7-8; cdr3_aa: CASSNPGGGSSNQPQHF; cdr3_nt: TGTGCCAGCAGCAACCCCGGGGGGGGGAGTAGCAATCAGCCCCAGCATTTT
clone_size: few; d_call: -; j_call: TRBJ1-3; v_call: TRBV12-3/TRBV12-4; cdr3_aa: CASSNTGSGNTIYF; cdr3_nt: TGTGCCAGCAGTAACACAGGGTCTGGAAACACCATATATTTT
clone_size: -; d_call: -; j_call: TRBJ1-3; v_call: TRBV7-2; cdr3_aa: CASSPTSIGSGNTIYF; cdr3_nt: TGTGCCAGCAGCCCGACATCTATTGGCTCTGGAAACACCATATATTTT
clone_size: -; d_call: -; j_call: TRBJ1-5; v_call: TRBV12-3/TRBV12-4; cdr3_aa: CASSSRPNQPQHF; cdr3_nt: TGTGCCAGCAGTTCCCGGCCAAATCAGCCCCAGCATTTT
clone_size: -; d_call: -; j_call: TRBJ2-3; v_call: TRBV7-2; cdr3_aa: CASSPSARGGTDTQYF; cdr3_nt: TGTGCCAGCAGCCCCTCCGCGAGAGGGGGCACAGATACGCAGTATTTT
clone_size: once; d_call: -; j_call: TRBJ1-1; v_call: TRBV7-9; cdr3_aa: CASSLTSGDTEAFF; cdr3_nt: TGTGCCAGCAGCCTCACTTCGGGGGATACTGAAGCTTTCTTT
clone_size: -; d_call: TRBD1; j_call: TRBJ2-1; v_call: TRBV20-1; cdr3_aa: CSARVRDRGQVEQFF; cdr3_nt: TGCAGTGCTAGAGTCCGGGACAGGGGGCAGGTTGAGCAGTTCTTC
clone_size: few; d_call: -; j_call: TRBJ1-1; v_call: TRBV18; cdr3_aa: CASSLAAGIKGSEAFF; cdr3_nt: TGTGCCAGCTCACTGGCGGCAGGGATCAAGGGCTCTGAAGCTTTCTTT
clone_size: many; d_call: TRBD1; j_call: TRBJ1-2; v_call: TRBV7-2; cdr3_aa: CASSPREGASGYTF; cdr3_nt: TGTGCCAGCAGCCCACGGGAGGGGGCGTCTGGCTACACCTTC
clone_size: -; d_call: -; j_call: TRBJ2-1; v_call: TRBV4-3; cdr3_aa: CASSQDALSYNEQFF; cdr3_nt: TGCGCCAGCAGCCAAGACGCTCTGTCCTACAATGAGCAGTTCTTC
clone_size: few; d_call: -; j_call: TRBJ2-1; v_call: TRBV7-9; cdr3_aa: CASSLGGPLGYNEQFF; cdr3_nt: TGTGCCAGCAGCTTAGGTGGCCCCCTCGGGTACAATGAGCAGTTCTTC
clone_size: few; d_call: -; j_call: TRBJ2-3; v_call: TRBV4-1; cdr3_aa: CASSQDIERGTDTQYF; cdr3_nt: TGCGCCAGCAGCCAAGATATCGAGCGGGGCACAGATACGCAGTATTTT
clone_size: -; d_call: -; j_call: TRBJ2-5; v_call: TRBV20-1; cdr3_aa: CSARRWETQYF; cdr3_nt: TGCAGTGCTAGACGCTGGGAGACCCAGTACTTC
clone_size: -; d_call: -; j_call: TRBJ2-1; v_call: TRBV6-5; cdr3_aa: CASKSASGTSYNEQFF; cdr3_nt: TGTGCCAGCAAGTCAGCAAGCGGTACCTCCTACAATGAGCAGTTCTTC
clone_size: few; d_call: -; j_call: TRBJ2-2; v_call: TRBV11-2; cdr3_aa: CASSLGLATVGELFF; cdr3_nt: TGTGCCAGCAGCTTAGGATTAGCGACGGTCGGGGAGCTGTTTTTT
clone_size: few; d_call: TRBD1; j_call: TRBJ1-6; v_call: TRBV7-8; cdr3_aa: CASSLTGVSRNSPLHF; cdr3_nt: TGTGCCAGCAGCTTGACAGGGGTCTCCAGGAATTCACCCCTCCACTTT
clone_size: -; d_call: -; j_call: TRBJ2-1; v_call: TRBV4-1; cdr3_aa: CASSQPTVVEQFF; cdr3_nt: TGCGCCAGCAGCCAACCTACGGTAGTTGAGCAGTTCTTC
clone_size: few; d_call: -; j_call: TRBJ2-2; v_call: TRBV7-2; cdr3_aa: CASTARGRGGTGELFF; cdr3_nt: TGTGCCAGCACCGCCCGGGGCAGAGGAGGGACCGGGGAGCTGTTTTTT
clone_size: few; d_call: -; j_call: TRBJ1-1; v_call: TRBV5-1; cdr3_aa: CASSLVGPYLNTEAFF; cdr3_nt: TGCGCCAGCAGCTTGGTGGGCCCTTACCTGAACACTGAAGCTTTCTTT
clone_size: -; d_call: TRBD1; j_call: TRBJ2-7; v_call: TRBV5-3; cdr3_aa: CASSFPGQVEQYF; cdr3_nt: TGTGCCAGCAGCTTCCCGGGACAGGTGGAGCAGTACTTC
clone_size: -; d_call: TRBD1; j_call: TRBJ2-7; v_call: TRBV7-2; cdr3_aa: CASSQVPGGVYEQYF; cdr3_nt: TGTGCCAGCAGTCAAGTCCCAGGGGGCGTGTACGAGCAGTACTTC
clone_size: -; d_call: -; j_call: TRBJ1-1; v_call: TRBV28; cdr3_aa: CASSSSPKGTEAFF; cdr3_nt: TGTGCCAGCAGTTCCTCACCGAAGGGAACTGAAGCTTTCTTT
clone_size: -; d_call: -; j_call: TRBJ1-1; v_call: TRBV7-9; cdr3_aa: CASSLNPQVAFF; cdr3_nt: TGTGCCAGCAGCTTAAATCCCCAGGTAGCTTTCTTT
clone_size: -; d_call: TRBD2; j_call: TRBJ2-7; v_call: TRBV10-2; cdr3_aa: CASSEPGLADYEQYF; cdr3_nt: TGCGCCAGCAGTGAGCCCGGACTAGCGGACTACGAGCAGTACTTC
clone_size: few; d_call: -; j_call: TRBJ1-2; v_call: TRBV12-3/TRBV12-4; cdr3_aa: CASWTEHNYGYTF; cdr3_nt: TGTGCCAGCTGGACAGAGCACAACTATGGCTACACCTTC